The sequence of this T cell receptor beta chain was determined in a study of T cell responses to AZD1222 COVID-19 vaccine (dated by TCRdb to the early 2020s). Concerning the study at large: AZD1222 recipients with second doses at about 4 weeks or about 12 weeks were pooled, because spike-specific TCR depth and breadth did not differ between schedules. A total of about 230 trial participants underwent TCR sequencing, of whom 207 received two doses of AZD1222 and about 26 received two doses of the MenACWY control vaccine. Trial participants were enrolled by age into 18-55, 56-69 and 70-plus year subgroups, with around 150, 28 and 57 TCR-sequenced participants respectively. Study-wide findings and limitations: Conclusions about previously exposed vaccinees are limited because only six or seven AZD1222 recipients were SARS-CoV-2 seropositive at baseline. The 56-69-year group was small, and its depth increase did not reach significance, likely because of low power. After two AZD1222 doses, both the breadth and the depth of spike-specific TCRs were significantly higher than at day 0 and than in MenACWY recipients. The whole spike protein was spanned by vaccine-associated CD4 TCRs, and dominant responses were seen in regions 160-218 and 743-854. Because no samples from the day 14 peak response were available, repertoires could be characterized only after the peak T cell response. Participants were mostly white British and included more females than males, and it was suggested by the authors that clonal diversity may have been underestimated. Nearly half of unique spike-specific TCRs reportedly recognized epitopes outside regions mutated in the B.1.351 and B.1.1.7 variants.

This clone was found once. Its binding antigen is unknown. Base quality data are lacking; no much larger clone is found one base away. The CDR3 regions of human TCRbeta chains were analyzed by immunosequencing. The authors' analysis ran thus. TCRs in the repertoires were matched against a reference library of SARS-CoV-2-specific TCRs that had been generated with the MIRA antigen-specificity platform. Breadth was defined as the fraction of unique TCRs that were SARS-CoV-2-associated, and depth was defined as the fraction of total T cells that were SARS-CoV-2-associated. Using the MIRA data, each spike-specific TCR was assigned both to the spike region to which the TCR was reactive and to a CD4 or CD8 class. Log10-transformed breadth and depth values were compared by one-way ANOVA with Sidak's multiple comparisons tests. The clones in this table, taken by TCRdb from immuneACCESS, are in-frame only. Not every clone is retained; where verified, under half of the shortfall comes from an unresolved V gene, and the cause of the rest is unknown. V and J calls and clone size are as listed in that table; D and trimming were resolved from the DNA. The sample table lists over 150,000 clones, approximately 90% of them with a count of one. The top ten constitute about 2.8% of the sample.

Per the publication, the time point label means: baseline before first vaccination. The vaccinee samples were drawn from two UK trials, COV001 and COV002, one of which was a single-blind randomized controlled phase 2/3 trial testing AZD1222 (ChAdOx1 nCoV-19) in healthy adults. For TCRbeta chain sequencing, PBMC samples from trial participants were taken at day 0 and at day 28 after the second dose. The input for sequencing was peripheral blood, taken on day 0 of AZD1222 vaccination. This clonotype was sampled from an adult in good health.

The sequence in DNA is TGTGCCTGGAGTGTAGATAGAAGTGCAACTAATGAAAAACTGTTTTTT. Translated, it reads CAWSVDRSATNEKLFF. The chain links TRBV30 with TRBJ1-4, with an unclear D gene assignment. From the germline V gene (reference sequence), CDR1 is GTSNPN and CDR2 is SVGIG. Trimming removed 0 bases from V and 0 bases from J, leaving 11 bases between the germline ends. The CDR3 goes from the cysteine to the phenylalanine over 16 residues. Only the CDR3 DNA is retained, 48 bases long and in frame from the first base.